Below are 10 T cell receptor beta chains sequenced from a single sample in a study of blood T cell repertoires in COVID-19. Assay: immunoSEQ multiplex PCR; the TCRdb copy retains only in-frame clones and omits some. The sample includes about 350,000 clones, over 85% seen only once; the top ten take 3% to 4.5%. Sequencing used peripheral blood. These TCRs come from a woman aged 55-70 years with COVID-19, enrolled during active disease.

V is TRBV18 and J is TRBJ1-5, with 10 bases matching TRBD1. Germline CDR1 reads KGHSH; CDR2 reads LQKENI. The junction had 12 bases not matched to a gene; V was cut back by 6 bases and J by 7 bases. This CDR3 is built from 16 residues. The CDR3 spells CASSQLGQGSRQPQHF. CDR3 bases: TGTGCCAGCTCCCAGTTGGGACAGGGGAGTCGGCAGCCCCAGCATTTT.

The rearrangement joins TRBV14 to TRBJ1-1, with D maybe TRBD1 (5 bases). CDR1 is SGHDN and CDR2 is FVKESK in the germline V gene. The ends were cut back, 2 bases at V and 5 bases at J, with 9 bases in the middle. CDR3 size: 13 residues. The CDR3 coding sequence is TGTGCCAGCAGCCAACAGGGAGGAACTGAAGCTTTCTTT. Translating gives CASSQQGGTEAFF.

The V call is TRBV5-1, the J call TRBJ1-4; D unresolved. Trimming removed 0 bases from V and 8 bases from J, with 11 bases in between. The CDR3 runs 14 residues. The germline V gene encodes CDR1 SGHRS and CDR2 YFSETQ. CDR3 region: CASSLAVGREKLFF. The DNA for the CDR3 is TGCGCCAGCAGCTTGGCGGTGGGGAGGGAAAAACTGTTTTTT.

V is TRBV27 and J is TRBJ1-1; 7 positions match TRBD1. Germline V CDR1 and CDR2: MNHEY, SMNVEV (reference sequence). The CDR3 consists of 12 residues. J gave up 12 bases and V 6 bases, and 10 bases lay outside the gene matches. The CDR3, as DNA: TGTGCCAGCAGCATTCGGACAGGTGAGACTTTCTTT. Translated, it gives CASSIRTGETFF.

This sequence joins TRBV12-3 or TRBV12-4 and TRBJ1-1; D remains unclear. The CDR3 is 11 amino acids. V lost 8 bases to trimming and J lost 1 base, with 5 bases between them. DNA for the CDR3: TGTGCCAGCCAAGCGAACACTGAAGCTTTCTTT. This sequence encodes CASQANTEAFF.

The V gene is TRBV9, the J gene TRBJ1-5; 7 bases match TRBD1. V lost 0 bases to trimming and J lost 4 bases; unmatched junction nucleotides: 4. The germline V gene encodes CDR1 SGDLS and CDR2 YYNGEE. The CDR3 loop spans 15 amino acids. CDR3: CASSVEGAPNQPQHF. CDR3 DNA: TGTGCCAGCAGCGTAGAGGGGGCCCCAAATCAGCCCCAGCATTTT.

The V call is TRBV11-2, the J call TRBJ2-5, with D maybe TRBD1 (6 bases). Trimming shortened V by 4 bases and J by 0 bases, and 12 bases separated the two germline ends. This CDR3 contains 15 residues. Germline V CDR1 and CDR2: SGHAT, FQNNGV. CDR3 residues: CASSSGHGNQETQYF. The CDR3 bases are TGTGCCAGCAGCTCGGGACACGGTAACCAAGAGACCCAGTACTTC.

The chain couples TRBV12-3 or TRBV12-4 to TRBJ1-2; D not certain. Trimming took 3 bases from V and 10 from J, leaving 15 bases between them. The CDR3 extends over 13 amino acids. The CDR3: CASSLTSYAFYTF. CDR3 DNA: TGTGCCAGCAGTTTGACAAGTTATGCGTTCTACACCTTC.

The CDR3 DNA follows: TGTGCCAGCAGCCGGACAGGGGAAAGTGGAAACACCATATATTTT. This codes for CASSRTGESGNTIYF. The chain combines TRBV7-9 with TRBJ1-3, with 9 bases fitting TRBD1. Germline loops: CDR1 SEHNR, CDR2 FQNEAQ (reference sequence). The CDR3 runs to 15 residues. J gave up 3 bases and V 5 bases, and 5 bases lay outside the gene matches.

The chain combines TRBV12-5 with TRBJ2-4; tentative D call: TRBD1 (5 bases). This CDR3 is 19 amino acids long. Deletions cut 2 bases from V and 1 base from J, with 21 bases between. In germline, CDR1 is LGHNT, CDR2 FRNRAP. The CDR3, as DNA: TGTGCTAGTGGTTTGTTTCCTAGGTGGGTCAGGGTGGCCAAAAACATTCAGTACTTC. Its translation is CASGLFPRWVRVAKNIQYF.